This T cell receptor beta chain stems from a study of radiotherapy plus CTLA-4 blockade in lung cancer. The CDR3 spans 15 residues. Germline CDR1 is LNHDA and CDR2 is SQIVND (reference sequence). The ends lost 5 bases at V and 2 bases at J; junction bases unmatched: 5. TCRdb's copy holds only in-frame clones and misses some; the assay was immunoSEQ multiplex PCR. The repertoire holds around 110,000 clones, with approximately 90% as singletons. The source was peripheral blood, collected from a patient treated with radiotherapy plus ipilimumab. The gene calls are TRBV19 and TRBJ1-2; 10 nucleotides line up with TRBD1. The receptor's source is a human donor with non-small cell lung cancer that progressed on radiotherapy plus ipilimumab. In DNA form, the CDR3 reads TGTGCCAGTAGTTCTCCGGGACAGGGGAACTATGGCTACACCTTC. Translation: CASSSPGQGNYGYTF.